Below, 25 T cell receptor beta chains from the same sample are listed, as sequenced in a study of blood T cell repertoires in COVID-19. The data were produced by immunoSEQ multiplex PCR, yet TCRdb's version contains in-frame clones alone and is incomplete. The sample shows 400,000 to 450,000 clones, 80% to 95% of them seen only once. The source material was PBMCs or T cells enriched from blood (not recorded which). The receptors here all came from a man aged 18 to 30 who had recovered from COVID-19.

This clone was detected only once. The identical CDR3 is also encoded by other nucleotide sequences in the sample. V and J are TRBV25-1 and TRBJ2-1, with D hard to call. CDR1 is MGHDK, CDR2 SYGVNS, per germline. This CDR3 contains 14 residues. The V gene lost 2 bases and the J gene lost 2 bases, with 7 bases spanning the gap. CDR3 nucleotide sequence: TGTGCCAGCAGTGAAACTTCCACCTACAATGAGCAGTTCTTC. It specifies CASSETSTYNEQFF. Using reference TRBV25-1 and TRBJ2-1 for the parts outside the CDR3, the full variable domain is EADIYQTPRYLVIGTGKKITLECSQTMGHDKMYWYQQDPGMELHLIHYSYGVNSTEKGDLSSESTVSRIRTEHFPLTLESARPSHTSQYLCASSETSTYNEQFFGPGTRLTVL.

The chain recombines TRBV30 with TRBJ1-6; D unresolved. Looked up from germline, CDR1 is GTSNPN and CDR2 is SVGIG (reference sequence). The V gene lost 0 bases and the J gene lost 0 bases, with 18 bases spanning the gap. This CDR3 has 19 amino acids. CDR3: CAWSVWLDFQSSYNSPLHF. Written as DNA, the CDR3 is TGTGCCTGGAGTGTATGGCTCGACTTCCAGAGCTCCTATAATTCACCCCTCCACTTT.

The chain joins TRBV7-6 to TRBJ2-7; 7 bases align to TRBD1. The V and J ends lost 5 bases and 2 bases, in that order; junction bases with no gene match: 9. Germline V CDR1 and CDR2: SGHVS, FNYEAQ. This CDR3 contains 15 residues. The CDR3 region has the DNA TGTGCCAGCAGCCCTGACGACAGGGAAGCCTACGAGCAGTACTTC. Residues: CASSPDDREAYEQYF. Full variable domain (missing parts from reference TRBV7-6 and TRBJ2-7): GAGVSQSPRYKVTKRGQDVALRCDPISGHVSLYWYRQALGQGPEFLTYFNYEAQQDKSGLPNDRFSAERPEGSISTLTIQRTEQRDSAMYRCASSPDDREAYEQYFGPGTRLTVT.

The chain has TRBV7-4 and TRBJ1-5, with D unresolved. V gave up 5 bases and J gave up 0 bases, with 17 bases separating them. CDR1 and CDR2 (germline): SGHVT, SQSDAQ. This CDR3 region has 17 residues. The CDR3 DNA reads TGTGCCAGCAGCGCCAGCCACGGGAAAGATAGCAATCAGCCCCAGCATTTT. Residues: CASSASHGKDSNQPQHF.

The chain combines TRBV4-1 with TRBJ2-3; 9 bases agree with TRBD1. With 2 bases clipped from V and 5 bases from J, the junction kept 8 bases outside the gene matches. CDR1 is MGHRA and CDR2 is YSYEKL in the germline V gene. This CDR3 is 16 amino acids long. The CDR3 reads CASSQTYRGRLDTQYF. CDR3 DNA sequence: TGCGCCAGCAGCCAAACATACAGGGGGCGCTTAGATACGCAGTATTTT.

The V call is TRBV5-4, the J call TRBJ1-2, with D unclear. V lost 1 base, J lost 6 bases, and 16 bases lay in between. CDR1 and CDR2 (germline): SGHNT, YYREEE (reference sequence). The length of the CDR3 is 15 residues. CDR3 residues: CASSLIYEETHGYTF. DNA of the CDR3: TGTGCCAGCAGCTTGATATATGAGGAGACTCATGGCTACACCTTC.

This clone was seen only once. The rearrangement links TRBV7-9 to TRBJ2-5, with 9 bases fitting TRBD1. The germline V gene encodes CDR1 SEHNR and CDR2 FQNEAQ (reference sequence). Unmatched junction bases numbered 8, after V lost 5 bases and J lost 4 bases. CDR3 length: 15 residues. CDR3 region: CASSTRGTGIETQYF. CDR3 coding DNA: TGTGCCAGCAGCACCCGCGGGACAGGGATAGAGACCCAGTACTTC.

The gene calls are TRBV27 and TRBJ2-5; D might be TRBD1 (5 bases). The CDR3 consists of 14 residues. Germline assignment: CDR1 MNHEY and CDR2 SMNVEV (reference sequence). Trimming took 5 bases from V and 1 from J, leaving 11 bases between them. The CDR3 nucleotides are TGTGCCAGCAGTGCCCGAACAGGCCAAGAGACCCAGTACTTC. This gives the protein CASSARTGQETQYF.

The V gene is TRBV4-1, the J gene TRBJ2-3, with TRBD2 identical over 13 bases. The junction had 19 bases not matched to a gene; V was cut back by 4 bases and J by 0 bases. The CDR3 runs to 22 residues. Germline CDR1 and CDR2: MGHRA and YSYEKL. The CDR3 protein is CASSPMGKSGTSGESSTDTQYF. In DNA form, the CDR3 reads TGCGCCAGCAGCCCTATGGGCAAGAGCGGGACTAGCGGGGAATCGAGCACAGATACGCAGTATTTT.

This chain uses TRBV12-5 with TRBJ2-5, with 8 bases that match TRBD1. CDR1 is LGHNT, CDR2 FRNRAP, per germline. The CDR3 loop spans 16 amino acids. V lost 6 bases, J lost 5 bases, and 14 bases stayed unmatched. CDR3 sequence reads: CASGPGTGHPGETQYF. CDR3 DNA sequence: TGTGCTAGTGGCCCAGGGACAGGTCACCCGGGGGAGACCCAGTACTTC.

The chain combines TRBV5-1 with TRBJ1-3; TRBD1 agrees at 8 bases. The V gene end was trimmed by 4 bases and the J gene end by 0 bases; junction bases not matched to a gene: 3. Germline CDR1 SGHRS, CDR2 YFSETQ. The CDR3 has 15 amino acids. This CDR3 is CASSTTGGSGNTIYF. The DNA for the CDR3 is TGCGCCAGCAGCACTACAGGGGGCTCTGGAAACACCATATATTTT.

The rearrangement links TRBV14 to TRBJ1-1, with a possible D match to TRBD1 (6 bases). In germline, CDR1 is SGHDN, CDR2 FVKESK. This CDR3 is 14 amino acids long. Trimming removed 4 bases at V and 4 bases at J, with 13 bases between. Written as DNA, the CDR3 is TGTGCCAGCAGCCCAAGGGGGGGCGGCACTGAAGCTTTCTTT. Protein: CASSPRGGGTEAFF.

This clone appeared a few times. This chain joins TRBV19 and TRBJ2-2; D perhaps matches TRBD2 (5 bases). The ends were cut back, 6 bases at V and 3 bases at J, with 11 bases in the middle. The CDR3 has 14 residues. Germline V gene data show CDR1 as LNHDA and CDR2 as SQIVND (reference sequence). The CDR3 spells CASSQGRDTGELFF. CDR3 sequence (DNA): TGTGCCAGTAGCCAAGGGCGGGACACCGGGGAGCTGTTTTTT.

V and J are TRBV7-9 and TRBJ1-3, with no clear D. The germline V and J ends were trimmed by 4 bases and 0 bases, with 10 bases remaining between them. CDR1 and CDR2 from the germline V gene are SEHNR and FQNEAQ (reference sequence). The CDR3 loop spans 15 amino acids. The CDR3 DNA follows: TGTGCCAGCAGCTCGGCGGCAAGCTCTGGAAACACCATATATTTT. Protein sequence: CASSSAASSGNTIYF. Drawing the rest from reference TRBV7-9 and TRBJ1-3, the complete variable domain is DTGVSQNPRHKITKRGQNVTFRCDPISEHNRLYWYRQTLGQGPEFLTYFQNEAQLEKSRLLSDRFSAERPKGSFSTLEIQRTEQGDSAMYLCASSSAASSGNTIYFGEGSWLTVV.

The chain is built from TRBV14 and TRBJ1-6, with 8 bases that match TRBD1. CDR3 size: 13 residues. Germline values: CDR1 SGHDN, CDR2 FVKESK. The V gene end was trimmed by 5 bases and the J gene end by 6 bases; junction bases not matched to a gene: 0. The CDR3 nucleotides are TGTGCCAGCAGCGGACAGGGTAATTCACCCCTCCACTTT. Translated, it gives CASSGQGNSPLHF.

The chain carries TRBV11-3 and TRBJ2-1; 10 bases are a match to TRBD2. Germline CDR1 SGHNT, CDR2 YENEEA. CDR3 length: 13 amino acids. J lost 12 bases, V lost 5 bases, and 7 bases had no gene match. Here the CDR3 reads CASSMGTSEGQFF. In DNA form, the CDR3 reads TGTGCCAGCAGCATGGGGACTAGCGAGGGGCAGTTCTTC.

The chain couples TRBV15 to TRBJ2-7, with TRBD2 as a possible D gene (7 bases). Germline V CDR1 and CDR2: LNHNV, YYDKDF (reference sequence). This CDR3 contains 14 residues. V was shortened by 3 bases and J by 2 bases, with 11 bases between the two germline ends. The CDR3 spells CATSRGGATYEQYF. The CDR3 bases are TGTGCCACCAGCAGGGGGGGGGCTACCTACGAGCAGTACTTC.

The chain's CDR3 is CASSGGSGGNEHFF. DNA for the CDR3: TGCGCCAGCAGCGGGGGGTCGGGGGGAAATGAACACTTCTTT. The J gene is TRBJ1-1, the V gene TRBV5-1; possibly TRBD1 for D (5 bases). The CDR3 has 14 residues. CDR1 is SGHRS, CDR2 YFSETQ, per germline. Trimming took off 4 bases at V and 14 bases at J, with 24 bases between the two ends.

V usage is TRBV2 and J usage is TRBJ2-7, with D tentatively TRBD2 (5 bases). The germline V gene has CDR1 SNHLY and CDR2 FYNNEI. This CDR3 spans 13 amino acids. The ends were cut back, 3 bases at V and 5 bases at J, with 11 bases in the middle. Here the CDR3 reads CASSEEVPHEQYF. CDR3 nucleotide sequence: TGTGCCAGCAGTGAGGAGGTTCCTCACGAGCAGTACTTC.

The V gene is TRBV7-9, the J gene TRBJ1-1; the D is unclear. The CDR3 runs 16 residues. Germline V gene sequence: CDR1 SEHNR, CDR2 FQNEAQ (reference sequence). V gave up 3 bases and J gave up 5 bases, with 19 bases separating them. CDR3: CASSFVSRSLDTEAFF. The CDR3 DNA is TGTGCCAGCAGCTTTGTATCCCGGAGTTTGGATACTGAAGCTTTCTTT.

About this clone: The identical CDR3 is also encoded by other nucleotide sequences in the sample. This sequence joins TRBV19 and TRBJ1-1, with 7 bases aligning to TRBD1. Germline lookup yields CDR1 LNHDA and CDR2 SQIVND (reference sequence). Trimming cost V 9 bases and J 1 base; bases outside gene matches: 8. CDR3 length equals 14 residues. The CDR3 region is CASRTGTANTEAFF. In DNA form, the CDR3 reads TGTGCCAGCCGTACCGGGACAGCGAACACTGAAGCTTTCTTT.

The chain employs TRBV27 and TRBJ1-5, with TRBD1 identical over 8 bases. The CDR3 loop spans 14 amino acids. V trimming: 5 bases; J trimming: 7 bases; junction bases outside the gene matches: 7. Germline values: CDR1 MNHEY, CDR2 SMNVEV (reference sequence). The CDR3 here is CASSSLQGAQPQHF. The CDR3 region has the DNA TGTGCCAGCAGTAGCCTGCAGGGGGCACAGCCCCAGCATTTT.

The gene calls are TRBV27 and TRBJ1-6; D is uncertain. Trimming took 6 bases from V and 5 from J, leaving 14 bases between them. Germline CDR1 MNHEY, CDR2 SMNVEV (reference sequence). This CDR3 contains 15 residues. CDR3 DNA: TGTGCCAGCAGAATCTTAACACCGAATAATTCACCCCTCCACTTT. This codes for CASRILTPNNSPLHF.

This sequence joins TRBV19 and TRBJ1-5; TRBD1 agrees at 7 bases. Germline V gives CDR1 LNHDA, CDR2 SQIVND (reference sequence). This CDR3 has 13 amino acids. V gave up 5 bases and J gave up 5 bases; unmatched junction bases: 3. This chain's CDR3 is CASSAGQYQPQHF. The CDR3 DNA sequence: TGTGCCAGTAGTGCGGGACAGTATCAGCCCCAGCATTTT.

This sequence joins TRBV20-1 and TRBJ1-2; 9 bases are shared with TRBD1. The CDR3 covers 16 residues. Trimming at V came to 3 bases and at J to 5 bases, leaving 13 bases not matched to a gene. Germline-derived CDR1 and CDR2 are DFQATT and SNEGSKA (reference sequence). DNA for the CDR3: TGCAGTGCTAGTGTTCTTTCGGGGACAGGGACTTATGGCTACACCTTC. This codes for CSASVLSGTGTYGYTF.